These T cell receptor beta chains were read from a single sample in a study of shared clonotypes between healthy human individuals. The table came from immunoSEQ multiplex PCR; TCRdb's copy has only in-frame clones and leaves some out. Of under 1,900,000 clones listed, just under 99% are singletons. Material: naive CD4+ T cells sorted from blood. The receptors stem from a man younger than 40 in good health. The CDR3 runs from the conserved cysteine through the conserved F or W. D genes are given only for firm matches. The listing skips clone size in some rows; elsewhere it reads once, few, many or a size class.

>TRBJ2-3|NA|TRBV5-4|NA
CASSWWRGLTPDTQYF
TGTGCCAGCAGCTGGTGGAGGGGCCTAACCCCAGATACGCAGTATTTT
>TRBJ1-5|NA|TRBV2|TRBD1
CASSGQGRNQPQHF
TGTGCCAGCAGTGGACAGGGGAGGAATCAGCCCCAGCATTTT
>TRBJ1-2|NA|TRBV5-6|NA
CASSQGSDYGYTF
TGTGCCAGCAGTCAAGGGTCGGACTATGGCTACACCTTC
>TRBJ2-1|NA|TRBV19|TRBD1
CASSKRGQGYNEQFF
TGTGCCAGTAGTAAGAGGGGACAGGGCTACAATGAGCAGTTCTTC
>TRBJ1-4|NA|TRBV28|NA
CASSLLGGALTNEKLFF
TGTGCCAGCAGTTTATTAGGGGGGGCGCTTACTAATGAAAAACTGTTTTTT
>TRBJ2-1|NA|TRBV28|NA
CASSALGSPLPNEQFF
TGTGCCAGCAGTGCACTAGGATCCCCACTCCCCAATGAGCAGTTCTTC
>TRBJ2-5|NA|TRBV5-1|TRBD1
CASSTDREETQYF
TGCGCCAGCTCCACCGACAGGGAGGAGACCCAGTACTTC
>TRBJ2-5|once|TRBV18|NA
CASSLMTKPEAREETQYF
TGTGCCAGCTCACTTATGACAAAGCCGGAGGCAAGAGAAGAGACCCAGTACTTC
>TRBJ1-4|NA|TRBV6-1|NA
CASSARDNAKKLFF
TGTGCCAGCAGTGCGAGGGATAATGCTAAAAAACTGTTTTTT
>TRBJ2-7|NA|TRBV5-4|TRBD1
CASSLQGAFSYEQYF
TGTGCCAGCAGCTTACAGGGGGCGTTCTCCTACGAGCAGTACTTC
>TRBJ2-3|NA|TRBV5-5|NA
CASSMVAALTDTQYF
TGTGCCAGCAGCATGGTCGCCGCGCTCACAGATACGCAGTATTTT
>TRBJ2-2|once|TRBV7-2|TRBD1
CASSLRDRGAFANTGELFF
TGTGCCAGCAGCTTAAGGGACAGGGGGGCATTCGCGAACACCGGGGAGCTGTTTTTT
>TRBJ2-3|few|TRBV7-9|NA
CASSLSGTDTQYF
TGTGCCAGCAGCTTATCAGGCACAGATACGCAGTATTTT
>TRBJ2-4|NA|TRBV29-1|NA
CSVVPGVAKNIQYF
TGCAGCGTTGTCCCCGGAGTAGCCAAAAACATTCAGTACTTC
>TRBJ1-5|NA|TRBV7-9|NA
CASSSGLYSNQPQHF
TGTGCCAGCAGCTCCGGGCTCTATAGCAATCAGCCCCAGCATTTT
>TRBJ2-1|NA|TRBV29-1|TRBD2
CSVEFATSGPHYYNEQFF
TGCAGCGTTGAATTTGCGACTAGCGGCCCCCACTACTACAATGAGCAGTTCTTC
>TRBJ2-1|NA|TRBV18|NA
CASSPPGRGGEQFF
TGTGCCAGCTCACCACCGGGAAGGGGCGGGGAGCAGTTCTTC
>TRBJ2-2|NA|TRBV7-8|NA
CASSPSISGSGTGELFF
TGTGCCAGCAGCCCTAGCATTAGCGGTTCAGGCACCGGGGAGCTGTTTTTT
>TRBJ2-5|NA|TRBV27|TRBD2
CASSLLAGAPRGGGETQYF
TGTGCCAGCAGTTTATTAGCGGGAGCTCCACGTGGGGGTGGAGAGACCCAGTACTTC
>TRBJ1-5|NA|TRBV5-8|TRBD1
CASSSRDRDFQPQHF
TGTGCCAGCAGCTCCCGGGACAGGGATTTTCAGCCCCAGCATTTT
>TRBJ2-1|NA|TRBV19|TRBD2
CASSSASGTYNNEQFF
TGTGCCAGTAGTTCCGCTAGCGGGACCTACAACAATGAGCAGTTCTTC